This paragraph reports one T cell receptor beta chain. Each CDR3 protein is one row after TCRdb ran MiXCR on the RT-PCR reads. The sample consists of a few hundred thousand distinct CDR3 sequences, 11% to 15% of them appearing once. V dropped 3 bases and J dropped 4 bases, with 9 bases sitting between them. Germline V CDR1 and CDR2: SGHRS, YFSETQ. CDR3 size: 13 residues. This entry belongs to a study of patients and donors after allogeneic stem cell transplantation. The chain employs TRBV5-1 and TRBJ2-3; D gene ambiguous. The sample taken for sequencing was blood, either unsorted or a sorted T cell fraction (not recorded which). This receptor was obtained from a human donor who was either an allogeneic HSCT recipient or a stem cell or donor lymphocyte infusion donor (not recorded which). It is not recorded whose cells these are; they may come from a transplant donor. Here the CDR3 reads CASSSLGADTQYF. CDR3 DNA: TGCGCCAGCAGCTCCCTCGGAGCAGATACGCAGTATTTT.